This T cell receptor beta chain was profiled in a study of blood T cell repertoires in COVID-19. At the level of the study: Sites across the United States, Italy and Spain contributed samples from acute and convalescent COVID-19. T cells, B-cell-depleted T cells, or PBMCs supplied cDNA or gDNA.

Original analysis: Amplifying reference gene primers gave estimates of nucleated cell counts. Measured with immunoSEQ multiplex PCR; TCRdb has only the in-frame clones, and not every one. V and J calls plus clone size are reproduced from that table; the DNA served to infer D and trimming. This table has roughly 49,000 clones, around 85% appearing once. Germline V gene sequence: CDR1 MNHNY, CDR2 SVGAGI (reference sequence). The length of the CDR3 is 15 residues. With respect to this clone: One end of the junction does not line up with germline, which may come from a read error.

This sequence originates from a man in his forties or fifties with active COVID-19. The V gene is TRBV6-6, the J gene TRBJ2-3; 11 nucleotides line up with TRBD1. The material sequenced was peripheral blood. DNA of the CDR3: TGTACCAGCAGACTGGACAGGGGGCTTTGGGATACGCAGTATTTT. The encoded protein is CTSRLDRGLWDTQYF.